This TCR beta chain comes out of a study of cytomegalovirus exposure and HLA in healthy donors. The CDR3 totals 15 residues. Per germline, CDR1 MNHEY and CDR2 SVGAGI. Trimming stripped 2 bases from V and 1 base from J, with 10 bases between. Healthy bone marrow donors made up the cohort. Regarding this clone: What it binds is not known.

Study results and limitations: According to the study, roughly 160 TCR beta chains were cytomegalovirus-associated.

It was with 60 Vbeta and 13 Jbeta primers that the PCR ran. Using immunoSEQ multiplex PCR, the repertoire was profiled, and TCRdb retains in-frame clones only, with some absent. Here the sample spans 90,000 to 130,000 clones, around 85% being singletons. The chain has TRBV6-5 and TRBJ2-3, with D maybe TRBD2 (7 bases). Sequencing was performed on PBMCs. This clonotype originated in a man aged 25-45 years in good health and CMV-seropositive. The CDR3 is CASSYGGAGTDTQYF. CDR3 DNA: TGTGCCAGCAGTTACGGGGGGGCCGGCACAGATACGCAGTATTTT.